The 13 T cell receptor beta chains given below trace back to one sample, sequenced in a study of T cell repertoires in cytomegalovirus infection. These receptors have no identified antigens. TCRdb recomputed calls from the reads with MiXCR, one row per CDR3 protein. The sample shows approximately 910,000 distinct CDR3 sequences, roughly 30% of them seen only once. Material: cultured CD8+ T cells from PBMCs, obtained from culture after CMV antigen stimulation. All receptors come from a human donor in good health (CMV status not recorded). Some clones in this sample may be carry-over from other donors' samples.

This chain links TRBV6-2 or TRBV6-3 with TRBJ2-7; D gene unclear. There are 11 residues in the CDR3. The V gene's germline CDR1 is MNHEY and CDR2 SVGEGT. Trimming removed 7 bases at V and 2 bases at J, with 6 bases between. As DNA, the CDR3 is TGTGCCAGCACCCACCCCTACGAGCAGTACGTC. This sequence encodes CASTHPYEQYV.

A few counts support this clonotype. The V call is TRBV19, the J call TRBJ1-1; 9 bases agree with TRBD1. Germline CDR1 LNHDA, CDR2 SQIVND (reference sequence). This CDR3 has 15 residues. The trim removed 3 bases at V and 1 base at J, leaving 3 bases unmatched. The CDR3 loop reads CASSIQGQGNTEAFF. CDR3 DNA sequence: TGTGCCAGTAGTATCCAGGGACAGGGGAACACTGAAGCTTTCTTT. Full variable domain (remainder filled in from reference TRBV19 and TRBJ1-1): DGGITQSPKYLFRKEGQNVTLSCEQNLNHDAMYWYRQDPGQGLRLIYYSQIVNDFQKGDIAEGYSVSREKKESFPLTVTSAQKNPTAFYLCASSIQGQGNTEAFFGQGTRLTVV.

V gene TRBV7-9 combines with J gene TRBJ1-4; tentative D call: TRBD1 (6 bases). V was trimmed by 6 bases and J by 8 bases, leaving 13 bases between them. The germline V gene has CDR1 SEHNR and CDR2 FQNEAQ (reference sequence). The CDR3 has 13 amino acids. DNA for the CDR3: TGTGCCAGCAGTGACAGGCTTGGGGAAAAACTGTTTTTT. It codes for CASSDRLGEKLFF.

This clonotype has more than one count but fewer than ten. V gene TRBV12-5 combines with J gene TRBJ2-7; D is perhaps TRBD1 or TRBD2 (5 bases each). Germline V gives CDR1 LGHNT, CDR2 FRNRAP. This CDR3 contains 14 residues. V lost 3 bases, J lost 4 bases, and 13 bases lay in between. The CDR3 coding sequence is TGTGCTAGTGGTTTAAAGGGGACGGGGTACGAGCAGTACTTC. Translation: CASGLKGTGYEQYF. The complete variable domain, with remaining parts taken from reference TRBV12-5 and TRBJ2-7, reads DARVTQTPRHKVTEMGQEVTMRCQPILGHNTVFWYRQTMMQGLELLAYFRNRAPLDDSGMPKDRFSAEMPDATLATLKIQPSEPRDSAVYFCASGLKGTGYEQYFGPGTRLTVT.

V gene TRBV7-8 combines with J gene TRBJ2-1, with TRBD2 as a possible D gene (5 bases). Trimming shortened V by 2 bases and J by 6 bases, and 11 bases separated the two germline ends. The CDR3 has 14 amino acids. Germline V gives CDR1 SGHVS, CDR2 FQNEAQ. Here the CDR3 reads CASSLLRTVNEQFF. CDR3 DNA: TGTGCCAGCAGCTTATTGCGGACTGTCAATGAGCAGTTCTTC.

This sequence joins TRBV23-1 and TRBJ2-5, with TRBD1 as a possible D gene (6 bases). TRBV23-1 has ORF status, its function being uncertain. The CDR3 totals 19 residues. The V end was cut by 3 bases, the J end by 2 bases, with 25 bases between. This CDR3 reads CASSHPGQSSSLNQETQYF. CDR3 coding DNA: TGCGCCAGCAGTCACCCTGGACAGTCCTCGTCCCTCAATCAAGAGACCCAGTACTTC.

The rearrangement uses TRBV28 and TRBJ2-5; a weak D match, TRBD2 (5 bases). The length of the CDR3 is 17 residues. V was pared by 1 base and J by 2 bases, with 17 bases between. CDR1 and CDR2 from the germline V gene are MDHEN and SYDVKM. In DNA, the CDR3 is TGTGCCAGCAGTTTATACCGAAGCGCGACTATACAAGAGACCCAGTACTTC. Residues: CASSLYRSATIQETQYF. The whole variable domain, remainder taken from reference TRBV28 and TRBJ2-5, is DVKVTQSSRYLVKRTGEKVFLECVQDMDHENMFWYRQDPGLGLRLIYFSYDVKMKEKGDIPEGYSVSREKKERFSLILESASTNQTSMYLCASSLYRSATIQETQYFGPGTRLLVL.

This clonotype turned up a few times. This sequence joins TRBV6-2 or TRBV6-3 and TRBJ2-7, with 10 bases fitting TRBD1. V lost 6 bases to trimming and J lost 5 bases; unmatched junction nucleotides: 13. Germline V gives CDR1 MNHEY, CDR2 SVGEGT. The CDR3 is 16 amino acids. Written as DNA, the CDR3 is TGTGCCAGCAGCTTATTACCGGGACAGGGGACGAACGAGCAGTACGTC. Amino acid sequence: CASSLLPGQGTNEQYV.

This clonotype was observed a few times. The V and J genes are TRBV6-1 and TRBJ2-2, with D perhaps TRBD1 (5 bases). The CDR3 loop spans 13 amino acids. The V gene's germline CDR1 is MNHNS and CDR2 SASEGT. V was trimmed by 8 bases and J by 3 bases, leaving 10 bases between them. The CDR3 sequence: CASLGRDTGELFF. The CDR3 coding sequence is TGTGCCAGCCTGGGCAGGGACACCGGGGAGCTGTTTTTT.

The chain combines TRBV7-9 with TRBJ2-1; D may be TRBD2 (7 bases). The ends were cut back, 10 bases at V and 2 bases at J, with 15 bases in the middle. The CDR3 is made up of 14 amino acids. CDR1 and CDR2 (germline): SEHNR, FQNEAQ (reference sequence). This chain's CDR3 is CATIPGGPYNEQFF. CDR3 coding DNA: TGTGCCACCATACCGGGGGGCCCCTACAATGAGCAGTTCTTC. Full variable domain (outside the CDR3, taken from reference TRBV7-9 and TRBJ2-1): DTGVSQNPRHKITKRGQNVTFRCDPISEHNRLYWYRQTLGQGPEFLTYFQNEAQLEKSRLLSDRFSAERPKGSFSTLEIQRTEQGDSAMYLCATIPGGPYNEQFFGPGTRLTVL.

The V call is TRBV28, the J call TRBJ2-7, with a weak D call TRBD2 (5 bases). Germline loops: CDR1 MDHEN, CDR2 SYDVKM. The CDR3 totals 16 residues. Trimming took 1 base from V and 0 from J, leaving 13 bases between them. The CDR3 here is CASSLSPSLSSYEQYV. In nucleotides, the CDR3 is TGTGCCAGCAGTTTATCCCCTAGCTTGAGCTCCTACGAGCAGTACGTC.

The chain joins TRBV5-4 to TRBJ1-2; no clear D. This CDR3 is 15 amino acids long. Germline CDR1 and CDR2: SGHNT and YYREEE (reference sequence). Trimming took off 0 bases at V and 6 bases at J, with 15 bases between the two ends. CDR3 protein: CASSLAWAGVDGYTF. CDR3 nucleotide sequence: TGTGCCAGCAGCTTGGCATGGGCCGGGGTAGATGGCTACACCTTC.

This clonotype was detected only a few times. This chain joins TRBV27 and TRBJ1-4; D ambiguous. Trimming shortened V by 6 bases and J by 3 bases, and 11 bases separated the two germline ends. Per the germline V gene, CDR1 is MNHEY and CDR2 is SMNVEV (reference sequence). This CDR3 has 14 residues. The CDR3 sequence is CASRDLGANEKLFF. The CDR3 DNA reads TGTGCCAGCAGAGATCTGGGAGCTAATGAAAAACTGTTTTTT.